This entry features one T cell receptor beta chain sequence. The germline V gene has CDR1 GTSNPN and CDR2 SVGIG (reference sequence). The V end lost 4 bases, the J end lost 5 bases, and 12 bases lay between the germline ends. The CDR3 is 12 amino acids. This entry belongs to a study of T cell responses to AZD1222 COVID-19 vaccine. Here immunoSEQ multiplex PCR was the method, and the copy in TCRdb shows in-frame clones only, minus some. Of under 130,000 clones listed, about 93% are singletons. The sample here was peripheral blood, taken on day 0 of AZD1222 vaccination. This chain joins TRBV30 and TRBJ2-7; D call uncertain. The sequence came from an adult in good health. The CDR3 is CAWKDNIHEQYF. CDR3 bases: TGTGCCTGGAAAGATAACATCCACGAGCAGTACTTC.